This entry lists 20 T cell receptor beta chains sequenced from one sample in a study of T cell responses to AZD1222 COVID-19 vaccine. Method: immunoSEQ multiplex PCR; TCRdb's copy keeps in-frame clones and lacks some. The repertoire holds roughly 190,000 clones, with roughly 91% as singletons. This sample comprised peripheral blood, obtained on day 0 of AZD1222 vaccination. Every receptor here comes from an adult in good health.

In this sample, this clone turned up a few times. The chain links TRBV13 to TRBJ2-1, with 11 nucleotides matching TRBD2. V dropped 4 bases and J dropped 9; count of bases not matched to a gene: 2. Germline V gene data show CDR1 as PRHDT and CDR2 as FYEKMQ (reference sequence). The CDR3 consists of 13 residues. The CDR3 DNA reads TGTGCCAGCAGCTCGGGGACTAGCGGTGAGCAGTTCTTC. Protein: CASSSGTSGEQFF.

The V call is TRBV7-2, the J call TRBJ1-6; D uncertain. The germline CDR1 and CDR2 sequences are SGHTA and FQGNSA. The CDR3 contains 13 residues. The V and J ends lost 5 bases and 8 bases respectively, with 10 bases between them. The CDR3 region is CASSPHSDSPLHF. In DNA, the CDR3 is TGTGCCAGCAGCCCCCACTCGGATTCACCCCTCCACTTT.

This chain joins TRBV6-5 and TRBJ1-2; 7 bases line up with TRBD1. V lost 6 bases to trimming and J lost 8 bases; unmatched junction nucleotides: 3. CDR1 MNHEY and CDR2 SVGAGI come from the germline V gene. The CDR3 covers 11 residues. CDR3 sequence reads: CASRGTVGYTF. The CDR3 DNA follows: TGTGCCAGCAGGGGGACAGTCGGCTACACCTTC.

The CDR3 is CASSQDLRVGEKLFF. Here the CDR3 DNA reads TGCGCCAGCAGCCAAGATCTTAGGGTTGGCGAAAAACTGTTTTTT. The chain uses TRBV4-1 and TRBJ1-4; D not resolved. With 0 bases removed from V and 8 bases from J, the gap between germline ends came to 13 bases. CDR1 is MGHRA and CDR2 is YSYEKL in the germline V gene. This CDR3 has 15 amino acids.

The rearrangement links TRBV6-6 to TRBJ2-2, with D perhaps TRBD2 (6 bases). Trimming took off 6 bases at V and 7 bases at J, with 9 bases between the two ends. In germline, CDR1 is MNHNY, CDR2 SVGAGI (reference sequence). This CDR3 comprises 12 residues. CDR3 sequence: CASSQAGGELFF. DNA of the CDR3: TGTGCCAGCAGCCAAGCGGGCGGGGAGCTGTTTTTT.

V is TRBV5-1 and J is TRBJ2-7; 8 nucleotides match TRBD1. Germline V lookup: CDR1 SGHRS, CDR2 YFSETQ. Trimming at V came to 3 bases and at J to 3 bases, leaving 5 bases not matched to a gene. The CDR3 is 14 residues long. The CDR3 DNA reads as TGCGCCAGCAGCTCCTCAGGGGGCGGCTACGAGCAGTACTTC. This codes for CASSSSGGGYEQYF.

The chain joins TRBV7-3 to TRBJ2-5; TRBD1 is a possible D gene (5 bases). CDR1 is SGHTA, CDR2 FQGTGA, per germline. Trimming stripped 3 bases from V and 5 bases from J, with 10 bases between. The CDR3 consists of 13 residues. Here the CDR3 DNA reads TGTGCCAGCAGCTTGCCAGGGTCGGAGACCCAGTACTTC. Encoded protein: CASSLPGSETQYF.

The rearrangement uses TRBV7-3 and TRBJ2-3, with a weak D call TRBD2 (5 bases). CDR3 length: 15 residues. Germline V gives CDR1 SGHTA, CDR2 FQGTGA. Trimming removed 3 bases from V and 2 bases from J, with 12 bases in between. CDR3 loop: CASSFMARATDTQYF. CDR3 DNA sequence: TGTGCCAGCAGCTTTATGGCGAGGGCCACAGATACGCAGTATTTT.

The chain is built from TRBV5-1 and TRBJ2-3; tentative D call: TRBD2 (5 bases). Germline V CDR1 and CDR2: SGHRS, YFSETQ. CDR3 size: 14 residues. V was cut by 0 bases and J by 6 bases, with 11 bases left in between. CDR3 in DNA: TGCGCCAGCAGCTTGGGAGGGTCGGGGGATACGCAGTATTTT. Residues: CASSLGGSGDTQYF. Filled out from reference TRBV5-1 and TRBJ2-3, the complete variable domain reads KAGVTQTPRYLIKTRGQQVTLSCSPISGHRSVSWYQQTPGQGLQFLFEYFSETQRNKGNFPGRFSGRQFSNSRSEMNVSTLELGDSALYLCASSLGGSGDTQYFGPGTRLTVL.

V and J are TRBV3-1 (or the pseudogene TRBV3-2) and TRBJ1-2; TRBD1 matches 7 bases. The CDR3 covers 16 residues. Per the germline V gene, CDR1 is LGHDT and CDR2 is YNNKEL (reference sequence). V gave up 2 bases and J gave up 5 bases; unmatched junction bases: 11. The CDR3 reads CASSQYHRGGAYGYTF. CDR3 nucleotides: TGTGCCAGCAGCCAATACCACAGGGGCGGCGCATATGGCTACACCTTC.

In this sample, this clone turned up once. The V and J genes are TRBV10-3 and TRBJ1-4, with a weak D call TRBD1 (5 bases). CDR1 and CDR2 (germline): ENHRY, SYGVKD. Trimming removed 10 bases at V and 3 bases at J, with 18 bases between. The CDR3 spans 15 residues. The CDR3 here is CATQAGQPPNEKLFF. The CDR3 region has the DNA TGTGCCACCCAGGCAGGGCAACCCCCTAATGAAAAACTGTTTTTT.

V and J are TRBV18 and TRBJ2-3; D gene unclear. Germline V lookup: CDR1 KGHSH, CDR2 LQKENI. The CDR3 has 14 residues. The V end was cut by 2 bases, the J end by 3 bases, with 9 bases between. The CDR3 coding sequence is TGTGCCAGCTCACCAAGCATTCGAACAGATACGCAGTATTTT. It encodes CASSPSIRTDTQYF. Full variable domain (rest looked up from reference TRBV18 and TRBJ2-3): NAGVMQNPRHLVRRRGQEARLRCSPMKGHSHVYWYRQLPEEGLKFMVYLQKENIIDESGMPKERFSAEFPKEGPSILRIQQVVRGDSAAYFCASSPSIRTDTQYFGPGTRLTVL.

J is TRBJ1-3 and V is TRBV5-1, with TRBD1 identical over 7 bases. The J segment lost 0 bases and the V segment lost 2 bases, leaving 2 bases of the junction unmatched. The CDR3 runs 15 residues. Per the germline V gene, CDR1 is SGHRS and CDR2 is YFSETQ. The CDR3 protein is CASSFGTASGNTIYF. CDR3 in DNA: TGCGCCAGCAGCTTCGGGACAGCCTCTGGAAACACCATATATTTT.

This clone was seen ten or more times. V gene TRBV6-5 combines with J gene TRBJ1-1, with D perhaps TRBD1 (5 bases). V was shortened by 6 bases and J by 1 base, with 12 bases between the two germline ends. The CDR3 contains 14 residues. The germline V gene has CDR1 MNHEY and CDR2 SVGAGI. Here the CDR3 reads CASSQSGGNTEAFF. The DNA for the CDR3 is TGTGCCAGCAGCCAGTCCGGGGGGAACACTGAAGCTTTCTTT.

J is TRBJ1-1 and V is TRBV5-5; D unclear. Looked up from germline, CDR1 is SGHKS and CDR2 is YYEKEE (reference sequence). The CDR3 has 15 amino acids. The V end was cut by 1 base, the J end by 6 bases, with 16 bases between. For the CDR3, the DNA is TGTGCCAGCAGCTTGTCGTGGAGGGAATATGCTGAAGCTTTCTTT. Its translation: CASSLSWREYAEAFF.

The rearrangement joins TRBV5-6 to TRBJ1-5; 10 bases fit TRBD1. Germline V gives CDR1 SGHDT, CDR2 YYEEEE. There are 14 residues in the CDR3. V was clipped by 0 bases and J by 6 bases; unmatched bases: 0. CDR3 region: CASSLGDRGQPQHF. The CDR3 DNA reads as TGTGCCAGCAGCTTGGGGGACAGGGGTCAGCCCCAGCATTTT.

V and J are TRBV7-2 and TRBJ2-5; 8 positions match TRBD2. CDR1 and CDR2 (germline): SGHTA, FQGNSA. J was trimmed by 6 bases and V by 4 bases; bases with no gene match: 7. The CDR3 extends over 14 amino acids. CDR3 nucleotide sequence: TGTGCCAGCAGCTATAACAGCGGGGGAAAGACCCAGTACTTC. Amino acids: CASSYNSGGKTQYF.

The genes are TRBV29-1 and TRBJ2-3; D not certain. Germline V gene lookup returns CDR1 SQVTM and CDR2 ANQGSEA. CDR3 length: 11 residues. Trimming removed 4 bases from V and 2 bases from J, with 4 bases in between. Here the CDR3 reads CSVGLTDTQYF. The CDR3 DNA reads TGCAGCGTTGGACTCACAGATACGCAGTATTTT.

This chain connects TRBV5-6 to TRBJ2-7, with D maybe TRBD1 (6 bases). The V end lost 2 bases, the J end lost 4 bases, and 13 bases lay between the germline ends. Germline assignment: CDR1 SGHDT and CDR2 YYEEEE. The CDR3 covers 14 residues. For the CDR3, the DNA is TGTGCCAGCAGCTTCTCAGGGGTTAATTACGAGCAGTACTTC. Translating gives CASSFSGVNYEQYF.

The rearrangement uses TRBV6-7 and TRBJ1-1; TRBD1 is a possible D gene (6 bases). TRBV6-7 is an ORF, with its function uncertain. This CDR3 region has 15 residues. Trimming shortened V by 11 bases and J by 4 bases, and 23 bases separated the two germline ends. The CDR3 reads CAGHRGLDKGTEAFF. Here the CDR3 DNA reads TGTGCCGGCCATCGGGGGCTCGATAAGGGCACTGAAGCTTTCTTT.